These T cell receptor beta chains were read from a single sample in a study of cytomegalovirus exposure and HLA in healthy donors. Data came from immunoSEQ multiplex PCR; TCRdb stores just in-frame clones and leaves some out. The sample has around 150,000 clones; 70% to 80% are singletons. Sequencing input: PBMCs. Source of these receptors: a man aged 25 to 40 in good health and CMV-seronegative. Both conserved end residues are part of each CDR3. The D gene is left open where the match is weak. Size is stated for part of the rows, as once, few or many counts, or as a class when the clone is expanded.

J gene: TRBJ2-3; V gene: TRBV27; clone size: -; D gene: -; CDR3 protein: CASSPLSPTDTQYF; CDR3 DNA: TGTGCCAGCAGTCCACTAAGCCCCACAGATACGCAGTATTTT
J gene: TRBJ2-5; V gene: TRBV28; clone size: -; D gene: -; CDR3 protein: CASRVQGQETQYF; CDR3 DNA: TGTGCCAGCAGGGTCCAGGGCCAAGAGACCCAGTACTTC
J gene: TRBJ2-2; V gene: TRBV5-1; clone size: -; D gene: -; CDR3 protein: CASSFGSSVNTGELFF; CDR3 DNA: TGCGCCAGCAGCTTCGGTTCTAGCGTGAACACCGGGGAGCTGTTTTTT
J gene: TRBJ2-1; V gene: TRBV4-1; clone size: -; D gene: TRBD2; CDR3 protein: CASSQTRLAGLNNEQFF; CDR3 DNA: TGCGCCAGCAGCCAAACGCGACTAGCGGGATTGAACAATGAGCAGTTCTTC
J gene: TRBJ1-2; V gene: TRBV5-6; clone size: -; D gene: -; CDR3 protein: CASSNTATGYYGYTF; CDR3 DNA: TGTGCCAGCAGCAATACCGCTACAGGATACTATGGCTACACCTTC
J gene: TRBJ2-7; V gene: TRBV7-9; clone size: once; D gene: TRBD2; CDR3 protein: CASSTLAGVYEQYF; CDR3 DNA: TGTGCCAGCAGCACACTAGCGGGAGTCTACGAGCAGTACTTC
J gene: TRBJ2-1; V gene: TRBV5-6; clone size: -; D gene: -; CDR3 protein: CASNTGLHSYNEQFF; CDR3 DNA: TGTGCCAGCAACACGGGACTTCATTCCTACAATGAGCAGTTCTTC
J gene: TRBJ2-2; V gene: TRBV5-1; clone size: -; D gene: -; CDR3 protein: CASSSYTGELFF; CDR3 DNA: TGCGCCAGCAGCTCCTACACCGGGGAGCTGTTTTTT
J gene: TRBJ1-1; V gene: TRBV5-1; clone size: -; D gene: TRBD1; CDR3 protein: CASSWGQSNTEAFF; CDR3 DNA: TGCGCCAGCAGCTGGGGACAGTCGAACACTGAAGCTTTCTTT
J gene: TRBJ2-7; V gene: TRBV5-1; clone size: -; D gene: -; CDR3 protein: CASSLRHSSYEQYF; CDR3 DNA: TGCGCCAGCAGCTTGCGGCATAGCAGCTACGAGCAGTACTTC
J gene: TRBJ2-3; V gene: TRBV5-1; clone size: -; D gene: -; CDR3 protein: CASSFPGDDTQYF; CDR3 DNA: TGCGCCAGCAGCTTCCCGGGGGACGATACGCAGTATTTT
J gene: TRBJ2-5; V gene: TRBV6-5; clone size: once; D gene: -; CDR3 protein: CASRTAGFQETQYF; CDR3 DNA: TGTGCCAGCAGAACAGCGGGCTTCCAAGAGACCCAGTACTTC
J gene: TRBJ1-2; V gene: TRBV18; clone size: -; D gene: -; CDR3 protein: CASSPNDLTVSGYTF; CDR3 DNA: TGTGCCAGCTCACCTAACGACCTGACAGTCTCTGGCTACACCTTC
J gene: TRBJ2-2; V gene: TRBV6-5; clone size: -; D gene: TRBD2; CDR3 protein: CASSYFGLAGDGELFF; CDR3 DNA: TGTGCCAGCAGTTACTTTGGACTAGCGGGAGACGGGGAGCTGTTTTTT
J gene: TRBJ2-6; V gene: TRBV2; clone size: few; D gene: -; CDR3 protein: CASNEENSGANVLTF; CDR3 DNA: TGTGCCAGCAACGAAGAGAACTCTGGGGCCAACGTCCTGACTTTC
J gene: TRBJ2-1; V gene: TRBV4-2; clone size: -; D gene: -; CDR3 protein: CASSPGGGYNEQFF; CDR3 DNA: TGTGCCAGCAGCCCCGGCGGCGGTTACAATGAGCAGTTCTTC
J gene: TRBJ1-5; V gene: TRBV19; clone size: -; D gene: TRBD1; CDR3 protein: CASTPDRVASLSNQPQHF; CDR3 DNA: TGTGCCAGTACCCCAGACAGGGTGGCTTCTCTAAGCAATCAGCCCCAGCATTTT
J gene: TRBJ2-7; V gene: TRBV11-2; clone size: -; D gene: -; CDR3 protein: CASSFVVHEQYF; CDR3 DNA: TGTGCCAGCAGCTTTGTGGTCCACGAGCAGTACTTC
J gene: TRBJ2-7; V gene: TRBV12-5; clone size: few; D gene: -; CDR3 protein: CASGLVEMVCEQYF; CDR3 DNA: TGTGCTAGTGGTTTGGTTGAGATGGTTTGCGAGCAGTACTTC
J gene: TRBJ2-1; V gene: TRBV9; clone size: -; D gene: TRBD2; CDR3 protein: CASTGSGSSYNEQFF; CDR3 DNA: TGTGCCAGCACCGGAAGCGGGAGCTCCTACAATGAGCAGTTCTTC
J gene: TRBJ2-3; V gene: TRBV7-8; clone size: -; D gene: -; CDR3 protein: CASSFRTIGTDTQYF; CDR3 DNA: TGTGCCAGCAGCTTTAGGACTATAGGCACAGATACGCAGTATTTT
J gene: TRBJ2-7; V gene: TRBV7-9; clone size: -; D gene: -; CDR3 protein: CASSLAGTRSYEQYF; CDR3 DNA: TGTGCCAGCAGCTTAGCTGGGACACGGTCCTACGAGCAGTACTTC
J gene: TRBJ2-7; V gene: TRBV6-1; clone size: -; D gene: -; CDR3 protein: CASSVTGPVSEQYF; CDR3 DNA: TGTGCCAGCAGTGTTACAGGGCCTGTCTCCGAGCAGTACTTC
J gene: TRBJ2-3; V gene: TRBV28; clone size: -; D gene: -; CDR3 protein: CASSLDSPTDTQYF; CDR3 DNA: TGTGCCAGCAGTTTAGACTCGCCCACAGATACGCAGTATTTT
J gene: TRBJ1-5; V gene: TRBV25-1; clone size: -; D gene: -; CDR3 protein: CASSESVGSGNQPQHF; CDR3 DNA: TGTGCCAGCAGTGAATCGGTGGGGAGCGGCAATCAGCCCCAGCATTTT
J gene: TRBJ2-7; V gene: TRBV4-1; clone size: few; D gene: -; CDR3 protein: CASSLRRDFTYEQYF; CDR3 DNA: TGCGCCAGCAGCCTCCGCCGGGACTTTACCTACGAGCAGTACTTC
J gene: TRBJ2-7; V gene: TRBV7-3; clone size: -; D gene: TRBD2; CDR3 protein: CASSRGTSGRVKNEQYF; CDR3 DNA: TGTGCCAGCAGCCGCGGGACTAGCGGGAGGGTAAAAAACGAGCAGTACTTC
J gene: TRBJ1-2; V gene: TRBV11-2; clone size: -; D gene: TRBD1; CDR3 protein: CASSLGTGDGYTF; CDR3 DNA: TGTGCCAGCAGCTTAGGGACAGGGGATGGCTACACCTTC
J gene: TRBJ2-1; V gene: TRBV10-2; clone size: -; D gene: TRBD2; CDR3 protein: CASTDPTLAGGNEQFF; CDR3 DNA: TGCGCCAGCACAGACCCGACGCTAGCGGGGGGCAATGAGCAGTTCTTC
J gene: TRBJ2-4; V gene: TRBV28; clone size: -; D gene: -; CDR3 protein: CASTDRLKNIQYF; CDR3 DNA: TGTGCCAGCACCGACAGACTCAAAAACATTCAGTACTTC
J gene: TRBJ2-7; V gene: TRBV11-2; clone size: -; D gene: TRBD1; CDR3 protein: CASSLGPGQGYF; CDR3 DNA: TGTGCCAGCAGCTTAGGGCCGGGACAGGGGTACTTC
J gene: TRBJ2-1; V gene: TRBV19; clone size: -; D gene: TRBD2; CDR3 protein: CASSPLGAAGGGNEQFF; CDR3 DNA: TGTGCCAGTAGTCCCCTGGGGGCGGCGGGAGGCGGCAATGAGCAGTTCTTC
J gene: TRBJ2-5; V gene: TRBV7-9; clone size: -; D gene: TRBD2; CDR3 protein: CSSSRSGSPLGETQYF; CDR3 DNA: TGTTCCAGCAGTCGGAGCGGGAGTCCCCTCGGGGAGACCCAGTACTTC
J gene: TRBJ2-5; V gene: TRBV11-2; clone size: -; D gene: -; CDR3 protein: CASSLSVETQYF; CDR3 DNA: TGTGCCAGCAGCTTATCGGTGGAGACCCAGTACTTC